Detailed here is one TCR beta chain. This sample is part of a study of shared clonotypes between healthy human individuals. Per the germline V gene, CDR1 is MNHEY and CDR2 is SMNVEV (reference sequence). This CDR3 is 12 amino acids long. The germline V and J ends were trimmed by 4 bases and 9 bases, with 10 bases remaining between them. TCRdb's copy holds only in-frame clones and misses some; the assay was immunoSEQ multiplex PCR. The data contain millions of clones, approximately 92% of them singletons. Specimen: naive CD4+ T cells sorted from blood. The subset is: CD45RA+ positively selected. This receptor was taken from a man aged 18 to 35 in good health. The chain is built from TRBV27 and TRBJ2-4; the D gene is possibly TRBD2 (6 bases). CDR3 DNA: TGTGCCAGCAGTTCCCCCGGGGGCATTCAGTACTTC. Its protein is CASSSPGGIQYF.